This TCR beta chain was identified in a study of blood T cell repertoires in COVID-19 (dated by TCRdb to 2020 to 2022). For the wider study: Collaborator samples came from the United States, Italy and Spain and covered acute and convalescent phases of COVID-19. The repertoires were made available in a free public database intended to serve as a resource for research on the immune response to SARS-CoV-2. The prospective study material was composed of cDNA or gDNA derived from T cells, B-cell-depleted T cells, or PBMCs. Subjects who had been exposed to COVID-19, were actively infected with it, or had recovered from it provided the deeply sampled blood TCRbeta repertoires that made up the dataset. Samples were obtained from the ongoing ImmuneRACE study (first 160 participants) and from roughly 1,300 subjects provided by 6 global collaborators. Sample metadata almost always included a de-identified subject ID, COVID-19 status, age in years and sex. Where HLA class I and class II types were available, the types were taken from metadata supplied by the sample provider, not from assay-based typing. Points the paper makes about the study in general: The amount of clinical and demographic metadata varied by source and participant and was provided uncurated.

TCRbeta CDR3 regions were amplified from genomic DNA by means of the immunoSEQ Assay, a bias-controlled multiplex PCR. Per the authors' processing: Nucleated cell counts per sample were estimated from amplification of reference gene primers within the assay. To quantify the absolute abundance of each unique TCRbeta CDR3 rearrangement, sequence reads were collapsed and filtered. For each sample, productive Simpson clonality was calculated by taking the square root of Simpson's diversity index across productive rearrangements. The immuneACCESS repertoire file appears here via TCRdb, limited to in-frame rearrangements. These files lack a portion of the clones; in checked studies, under half of the deficit traces to unresolved V genes, and the cause of the others is not known. V, J and clone size are those of that table, while D and trimming were read from the DNA. The sample yields approximately 190,000 clones; 82% were counted once. The top ten clones comprise roughly 7.1% of the sample.

The germline V gene sets CDR1 to SGHRS and CDR2 to YFSETQ. Ends trimmed: V by 3 bases, J by 7 bases; bases unmatched to a gene: 11. Inclusive of the bounding cysteine and phenylalanine, the CDR3 is 16 residues long. Only the CDR3 part of the read is kept: 48 bases, read in frame from the first base. At one collaborating source in Seattle, patients were enrolled during active infection and were followed longitudinally through the course of disease. Collaborating institutions collected whole blood in K2EDTA tubes following their own protocols. For TCRbeta analysis, collaborators shipped samples as frozen whole blood, isolated PBMCs, or DNA extracted from either of those sample types. To note about this clone: What this receptor recognizes is not known. Base qualities are missing; no much larger clone stands one base away.

This sequence was found in a woman in her sixties or seventies with COVID-19, enrolled during active disease. Sample: peripheral blood. Recombination connected TRBV5-1 to TRBJ2-1; TRBD2 matches 9 bases in the middle. The CDR3 region: CASSSLGTSFGNEQFF. The DNA is TGCGCCAGCAGCTCACTAGGGACTAGCTTCGGTAATGAGCAGTTCTTC. Outside the CDR3, residues come from the reference TRBV5-1 and TRBJ2-1 proteins, so the full variable domain is: KAGVTQTPRYLIKTRGQQVTLSCSPISGHRSVSWYQQTPGQGLQFLFEYFSETQRNKGNFPGRFSGRQFSNSRSEMNVSTLELGDSALYLCASSSLGTSFGNEQFFGPGTRLTVL.